This TCR beta chain emerged from a study of cytomegalovirus exposure and HLA in healthy donors. Deletions cut 0 bases from V and 5 bases from J, with 14 bases between. CDR3 length equals 15 residues. Germline-derived CDR1 and CDR2 are MNHEY and SVGAGI. 60 Vbeta and 13 Jbeta primers were used in PCR. The assay was immunoSEQ multiplex PCR, and TCRdb's table has in-frame clones only and misses some. The top ten clones hold about 0.28% of a sample with roughly 290,000 clones, under 90% of them seen once. This clonotype was obtained from a girl under 10 years old in good health and CMV-seronegative. The sample comprised PBMCs. The gene calls are TRBV6-5 and TRBJ2-7; D is possibly TRBD2 (5 bases). The CDR3 loop reads CASSYSNALAHEQYF. The CDR3, as DNA: TGTGCCAGCAGTTACTCGAATGCCCTAGCCCACGAGCAGTACTTC.